This TCR beta chain was identified during a study of PD-1 blockade in classical Hodgkin lymphoma. Points on this clone: Distinct nucleotide sequences in the sample also encode this CDR3.

Trimming cost V 1 base and J 4 bases, with 5 bases left between them. The CDR3 has 13 amino acids. CDR1 is SEHNR, CDR2 FQNEAQ, per germline (reference sequence). Every patient experienced relapse after autologous stem cell transplantation, and brentuximab vedotin exposure varied. Generated by immunoSEQ multiplex PCR, the TCRdb table keeps only in-frame clones and is missing some. The sample has about 40,000 clones, 60% to 85% seen once; the top ten hold approximately 11%. Sequencing was performed on peripheral blood mononuclear cells (PBMCs), taken at baseline. The rearrangement joins TRBV7-9 to TRBJ1-5; no reliable D call. The receptor was isolated from a human donor with classical Hodgkin lymphoma. The CDR3, as DNA: TGTGCCAGCAGCTTAGGACCGAATCAGCCCCAGCATTTT. This gives the protein CASSLGPNQPQHF.